Below are 27 T cell receptor beta chains sequenced from a single sample in a study of lymphopenia after photon versus proton radiotherapy. Repertoires were generated with immunoSEQ multiplex PCR, while TCRdb's copy carries only in-frame clones and drops some. The sample has 40,000 to 45,000 clones, around four fifths seen once. The input for sequencing was peripheral blood, taken from a patient treated with proton-based radiotherapy. These receptors were collected from a woman in her 70s with pancreatic cancer.

This chain joins TRBV9 and TRBJ2-4; 7 nucleotides align to TRBD1. Trimming cost V 4 bases and J 0 bases; bases outside gene matches: 10. The germline V gene encodes CDR1 SGDLS and CDR2 YYNGEE. The CDR3 is 17 amino acids. The CDR3 DNA reads TGTGCCAGCAGCCCTTCCGGGACAGACATAGCCAAAAACATTCAGTACTTC. This sequence encodes CASSPSGTDIAKNIQYF.

The gene calls are TRBV14 and TRBJ1-1, with D tentatively TRBD1 (6 bases). V lost 1 base and J lost 5, with 8 bases in between. The CDR3 consists of 13 residues. The V gene's germline CDR1 is SGHDN and CDR2 FVKESK. The CDR3 DNA is TGTGCCAGCAGCCAAGTAGGGGGTACTGAAGCTTTCTTT. This codes for CASSQVGGTEAFF.

The CDR3 loop reads CASSLAPTSAGELFF. The CDR3 DNA sequence: TGTGCCAGCAGCTTGGCCCCGACTAGTGCCGGGGAGCTGTTTTTT. The chain recombines TRBV5-6 with TRBJ2-2; TRBD2 is a possible D gene (6 bases). V lost 0 bases and J lost 6, with 12 bases in between. Per the germline V gene, CDR1 is SGHDT and CDR2 is YYEEEE. The CDR3 runs to 15 residues. The variable domain in full, completed from reference TRBV5-6 and TRBJ2-2, reads DAGVTQSPTHLIKTRGQQVTLRCSPKSGHDTVSWYQQALGQGPQFIFQYYEEEERQRGNFPDRFSGHQFPNYSSELNVNALLLGDSALYLCASSLAPTSAGELFFGEGSRLTVL.

V gene TRBV10-3 combines with J gene TRBJ2-5, with D maybe TRBD1 (6 bases). The CDR3 is 13 amino acids. The germline V and J ends were trimmed by 6 bases and 11 bases, with 19 bases remaining between them. CDR1 ENHRY and CDR2 SYGVKD come from the germline V gene. The CDR3 here is CAISPGTPLEQYF. CDR3 DNA sequence: TGTGCCATCAGCCCCGGGACACCCCTGGAGCAGTACTTC.

This clone was counted a few times. V gene TRBV5-4 combines with J gene TRBJ1-6, with unresolved D. V lost 0 bases to trimming and J lost 8 bases, with 15 bases between them. Per the germline V gene, CDR1 is SGHNT and CDR2 is YYREEE (reference sequence). This CDR3 is built from 16 residues. In DNA form, the CDR3 reads TGTGCCAGCAGCTTGGGGGTTGGGTCACGGGATTCACCCCTCCACTTT. Residues: CASSLGVGSRDSPLHF.

V is TRBV6-5 and J is TRBJ1-1, with 7 positions matching TRBD1. CDR1 is MNHEY and CDR2 is SVGAGI in the germline V gene. This CDR3 has 14 residues. V gave up 7 bases and J gave up 0 bases; unmatched junction bases: 5. The CDR3 loop reads CASTDRVVNTEAFF. The CDR3 coding sequence is TGTGCCAGCACTGACAGGGTGGTGAACACTGAAGCTTTCTTT.

CDR3 DNA sequence: TGTGCCAGCAGTTATACTAGCGGCACCGGGGAGCTGTTTTTT. Residues: CASSYTSGTGELFF. The V call is TRBV27, the J call TRBJ2-2; 8 positions match TRBD2. The CDR3 totals 14 residues. CDR1 MNHEY and CDR2 SMNVEV come from the germline V gene (reference sequence). V lost 4 bases and J lost 4; bases outside the gene matches: 2.

The chain uses TRBV9 and TRBJ2-1; 7 nucleotides match TRBD2. Germline lookup yields CDR1 SGDLS and CDR2 YYNGEE. The length of the CDR3 is 15 residues. The junction had 2 bases not matched to a gene; V was cut back by 0 bases and J by 2 bases. The CDR3 region is CASSVDGGAYNEQFF. DNA of the CDR3: TGTGCCAGCAGCGTAGATGGGGGGGCCTACAATGAGCAGTTCTTC.

The V and J genes are TRBV9 and TRBJ2-1, with D possibly being TRBD2 (6 bases). CDR1 and CDR2 (germline): SGDLS, YYNGEE. The V end was cut by 4 bases, the J end by 1 base, with 21 bases between. CDR3 size: 18 residues. DNA for the CDR3: TGTGCCAGCAGCTCCTCCTTACGGGAGACTACTTCCTACAATGAGCAGTTCTTC. This gives the protein CASSSSLRETTSYNEQFF.

With regard to this clone: This CDR3 is also generated by other DNA sequences in the sample. The chain couples TRBV21-1 to TRBJ1-5; the DNA was not used to check the table's D call, TRBD1. TRBV21-1 is flagged as a pseudogene. The length of the CDR3 is 15 residues. CDR3 coding DNA: TGTGCCAGCAGCAAAGGTTGGACACTGAATCAGCCCCAGCATTTT. Its protein is CASSKGWTLNQPQHF.

In this sample, this clone turned up a few times. The V and J genes are TRBV12-5 and TRBJ2-1; the D gene is possibly TRBD1 (5 bases). CDR1 is LGHNT, CDR2 FRNRAP, per germline. Between the trimmed V and J ends, which lost 4 bases and 6 bases, there was a span of 13 bases. The CDR3 sequence is 14 residues long. The DNA for the CDR3 is TGTGCTAGTGGTTCCCGATACACAGGCAATGAGCAGTTCTTC. Its protein product is CASGSRYTGNEQFF. The entire variable domain, with the rest obtained from reference TRBV12-5 and TRBJ2-1, is as follows: DARVTQTPRHKVTEMGQEVTMRCQPILGHNTVFWYRQTMMQGLELLAYFRNRAPLDDSGMPKDRFSAEMPDATLATLKIQPSEPRDSAVYFCASGSRYTGNEQFFGPGTRLTVL.

J is TRBJ2-1 and V is TRBV27; no firm D call. The germline gives CDR1 MNHEY, CDR2 SMNVEV (reference sequence). This CDR3 has 15 residues. V shed 3 bases and J shed 8 bases, with 17 bases lying between them. Here the CDR3 DNA reads TGTGCCAGCAGTTTGGCACTATTTGTCTCCCATGAGCAGTTCTTC. Its protein is CASSLALFVSHEQFF.

By proportion, this clone is medium-sized. V gene TRBV6-1 combines with J gene TRBJ1-2; D gene unclear. The germline V and J ends were trimmed by 5 bases and 4 bases, with 8 bases remaining between them. The CDR3 has 12 amino acids. In germline, CDR1 is MNHNS, CDR2 SASEGT. The CDR3 region has the DNA TGTGCCAGCAGTACAGAAAGCTATGGCTACACCTTC. Translation: CASSTESYGYTF.

In DNA, the CDR3 is TGTGCCAGTAGGCACCACGAGGGGGGTCGCGAAAAACTGTTTTTT. It is translated as CASRHHEGGREKLFF. The chain combines TRBV19 with TRBJ1-4, with D perhaps TRBD1 (6 bases). CDR3 size: 15 residues. Germline V gene sequence: CDR1 LNHDA, CDR2 SQIVND (reference sequence). V shed 6 bases and J shed 8 bases, with 19 bases lying between them.

The chain is built from TRBV7-9 and TRBJ2-3; TRBD1 might be the D (5 bases). In germline, CDR1 is SEHNR, CDR2 FQNEAQ (reference sequence). Trimming pared 2 bases from V and 3 bases from J, leaving 9 bases between. The CDR3 extends over 14 amino acids. CDR3 in DNA: TGTGCCAGCAGCTTACTCCAGGGAACAGATACGCAGTATTTT. It specifies CASSLLQGTDTQYF.

The V gene is TRBV25-1, the J gene TRBJ1-2; 7 bases line up with TRBD1. Germline V lookup: CDR1 MGHDK, CDR2 SYGVNS. The CDR3 is made up of 14 amino acids. V trimming: 1 base; J trimming: 6 bases; junction bases outside the gene matches: 5. CDR3 loop: CASSESRGVHGYTF. CDR3 bases: TGTGCCAGCAGTGAATCCAGGGGGGTCCATGGCTACACCTTC.

This chain joins TRBV14 and TRBJ2-3; no reliable D call. The CDR3 covers 15 residues. Deletions cut 4 bases from V and 2 bases from J, with 13 bases between. Per the germline V gene, CDR1 is SGHDN and CDR2 is FVKESK. DNA of the CDR3: TGTGCCAGCAGCCTTTTGGGCGGAATCACAGATACGCAGTATTTT. It translates to CASSLLGGITDTQYF.

The CDR3 coding sequence is TGTGCCAGCAGCCTGGTAGCGGAACAAGAGCAGTTCTTC. Protein sequence: CASSLVAEQEQFF. The rearrangement uses TRBV7-3 and TRBJ2-1, with a weak D call TRBD2 (6 bases). The CDR3 is made up of 13 amino acids. Trimming cost V 5 bases and J 10 bases, with 15 bases left between them. Germline-derived CDR1 and CDR2 are SGHTA and FQGTGA.

V and J are TRBV19 and TRBJ2-3; tentatively, D is TRBD1 (5 bases). The germline CDR1 and CDR2 sequences are LNHDA and SQIVND (reference sequence). This CDR3 contains 12 residues. The V gene lost 10 bases and the J gene lost 5 bases, with 13 bases spanning the gap. CDR3: CATRQSGDTQYF. The DNA of the CDR3 is TGTGCCACTCGACAGTCGGGAGATACGCAGTATTTT.

The chain employs TRBV7-9 and TRBJ1-1; 11 nucleotides agree with TRBD1. The trim removed 5 bases at V and 5 bases at J, leaving 4 bases unmatched. The CDR3 is made up of 14 amino acids. Germline V gene data show CDR1 as SEHNR and CDR2 as FQNEAQ (reference sequence). The DNA of the CDR3 is TGTGCCAGCAGCAAGGACAGGGGGCTAACTGAAGCTTTCTTT. This sequence encodes CASSKDRGLTEAFF. The complete variable domain, with remaining parts taken from reference TRBV7-9 and TRBJ1-1, reads DTGVSQNPRHKITKRGQNVTFRCDPISEHNRLYWYRQTLGQGPEFLTYFQNEAQLEKSRLLSDRFSAERPKGSFSTLEIQRTEQGDSAMYLCASSKDRGLTEAFFGQGTRLTVV.

The rearrangement links TRBV5-1 to TRBJ2-7; 13 bases map to TRBD2. This CDR3 has 18 residues. V shed 4 bases, J shed 0 bases, and the junction held 10 bases outside the gene matches. Germline V lookup: CDR1 SGHRS, CDR2 YFSETQ. CDR3 bases: TGCGCCAGCAGCGCCATGACTAGCGGGAGGCCTCTCTCCTACGAGCAGTACTTC. This encodes CASSAMTSGRPLSYEQYF.

This clone was counted only a few times. This chain links TRBV28 with TRBJ2-7; maybe TRBD2 (6 bases). The length of the CDR3 is 12 residues. Trimming shortened V by 6 bases and J by 3 bases, and 9 bases separated the two germline ends. Germline V gene data show CDR1 as MDHEN and CDR2 as SYDVKM. The CDR3 here is CASRAGGYEQYF. CDR3 nucleotides: TGTGCCAGCAGGGCCGGGGGCTACGAGCAGTACTTC.

This clone occurred a few times. The V call is TRBV5-4, the J call TRBJ1-2; 7 bases are shared with TRBD1. Germline V lookup: CDR1 SGHNT, CDR2 YYREEE (reference sequence). V gave up 0 bases and J gave up 5 bases; unmatched junction bases: 4. The CDR3 consists of 14 residues. The DNA for the CDR3 is TGTGCCAGCAGCTTGGTGGGACAGACTTATGGCTACACCTTC. Protein sequence: CASSLVGQTYGYTF.

This clone was detected a few times. The rearrangement joins TRBV7-9 to TRBJ2-1; D is possibly TRBD2 (6 bases). The CDR3 sequence is 15 residues long. V was trimmed by 4 bases and J by 5 bases, leaving 15 bases between them. The germline CDR1 and CDR2 sequences are SEHNR and FQNEAQ (reference sequence). For the CDR3, the DNA is TGTGCCAGCAGCTCCCGACGGGACTCGAACAATGAGCAGTTCTTC. Translated: CASSSRRDSNNEQFF.

The chain combines TRBV21-1 with TRBJ2-7; TRBD2 reflects the table's D call only, with no check against the DNA. TRBV21-1 is described as a pseudogene. The CDR3 has 19 residues. The CDR3 loop is CASSKAPTGKVLFSYEQYF. CDR3 sequence (DNA): TGTGCCAGCAGCAAAGCGCCGACGGGTAAGGTCCTGTTCTCCTACGAGCAGTACTTC.

The chain employs TRBV25-1 and TRBJ1-1; 7 bases are a match to TRBD1. Germline assignment: CDR1 MGHDK and CDR2 SYGVNS. This CDR3 region has 13 residues. Trimming took 4 bases from V and 4 from J; bases not matched to a gene: 3. For the CDR3, the DNA is TGTGCCAGCAGTGGACAGGGAAGCACTGAAGCTTTCTTT. Translating it yields CASSGQGSTEAFF. The full variable domain, in which reference TRBV25-1 and TRBJ1-1 provide the parts outside the CDR3, is EADIYQTPRYLVIGTGKKITLECSQTMGHDKMYWYQQDPGMELHLIHYSYGVNSTEKGDLSSESTVSRIRTEHFPLTLESARPSHTSQYLCASSGQGSTEAFFGQGTRLTVV.

The V call is TRBV18, the J call TRBJ1-2; possibly TRBD1 for D (5 bases). CDR1 and CDR2 from the germline V gene are KGHSH and LQKENI. V was trimmed by 4 bases and J by 6 bases, leaving 12 bases between them. The CDR3 runs to 13 residues. CDR3 amino acids: CASSLGGTDGYTF. The CDR3 bases are TGTGCCAGCTCACTGGGGGGGACTGATGGCTACACCTTC.